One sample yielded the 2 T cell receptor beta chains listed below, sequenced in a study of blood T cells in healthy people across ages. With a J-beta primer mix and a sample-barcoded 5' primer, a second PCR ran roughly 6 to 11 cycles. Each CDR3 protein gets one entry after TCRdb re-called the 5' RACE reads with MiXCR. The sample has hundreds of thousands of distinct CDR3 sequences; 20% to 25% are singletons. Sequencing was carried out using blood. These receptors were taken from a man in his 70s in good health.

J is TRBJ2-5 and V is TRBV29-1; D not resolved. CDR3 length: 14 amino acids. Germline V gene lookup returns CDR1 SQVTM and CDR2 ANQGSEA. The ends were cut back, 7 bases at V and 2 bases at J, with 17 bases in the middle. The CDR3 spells CSGGQVAKQETQYF. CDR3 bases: TGCAGCGGGGGTCAGGTGGCCAAGCAAGAGACCCAGTACTTC.

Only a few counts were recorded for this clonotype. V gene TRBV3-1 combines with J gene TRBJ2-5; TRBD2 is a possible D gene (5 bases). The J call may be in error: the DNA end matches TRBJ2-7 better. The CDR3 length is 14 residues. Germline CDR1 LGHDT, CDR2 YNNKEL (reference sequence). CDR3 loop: CASSPGLTKGEQYF. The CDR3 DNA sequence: TGTGCCAGCAGCCCAGGACTGACTAAGGGCGAGCAGTACTTC.